This T cell receptor beta chain was captured by sequencing in a study of T cells in Graves' hyperthyroidism and ophthalmopathy. On the study more broadly: At initial diagnosis, before any treatment had begun, peripheral blood was obtained. Study results and limitations: Ophthalmopathy was predicted by the model a median of roughly 6 months ahead of onset. Ophthalmopathy stood apart from stable hyperthyroidism in a 13 V-J model.

Trimming took 8 bases from V and 4 from J; bases not matched to a gene: 12. The CDR3 is 16 amino acids. Germline V lookup: CDR1 SGHAT, CDR2 FQNNGV. Template material for amplifying TCR beta CDR3 regions consisted of RNA transcripts. With the HTBI primer set, the TCR CDR3 went through a first round of RT-PCR. TCRdb analysed the multiplex PCR reads with MiXCR anew, one entry per CDR3 protein. The table includes hundreds of thousands of distinct CDR3 sequences, roughly 14% detected once. Roughly 10 ml of fresh peripheral blood supplied the PBMCs. This clonotype was seen repeatedly, ten times or more. The antigen is unknown.

Sequenced material: blood. The chain couples TRBV11-2 to TRBJ2-7; 12 positions agree with TRBD1. The sequence came from a woman between 40 and 55 years old with Graves' ophthalmopathy. CDR3 amino acids: CASRLIPGQGAYEQYF. The CDR3 DNA reads as TGTGCCAGCCGCCTTATACCGGGACAGGGGGCATACGAGCAGTACTTC.